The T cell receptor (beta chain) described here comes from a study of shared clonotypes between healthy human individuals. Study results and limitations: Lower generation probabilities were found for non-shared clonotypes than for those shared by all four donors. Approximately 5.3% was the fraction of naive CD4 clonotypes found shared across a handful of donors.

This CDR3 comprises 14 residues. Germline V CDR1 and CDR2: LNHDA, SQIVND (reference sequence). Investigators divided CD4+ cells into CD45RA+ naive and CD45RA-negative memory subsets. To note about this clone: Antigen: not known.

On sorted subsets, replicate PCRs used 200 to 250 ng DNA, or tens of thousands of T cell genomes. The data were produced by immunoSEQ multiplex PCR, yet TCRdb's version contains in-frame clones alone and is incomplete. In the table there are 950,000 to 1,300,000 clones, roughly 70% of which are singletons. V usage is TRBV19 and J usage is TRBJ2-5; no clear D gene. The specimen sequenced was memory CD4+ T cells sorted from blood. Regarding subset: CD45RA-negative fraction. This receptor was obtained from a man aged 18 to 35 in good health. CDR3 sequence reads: CVRASSIVGETQYF. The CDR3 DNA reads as TGTGTCCGGGCCAGTAGTATAGTTGGGGAGACCCAGTACTTC.